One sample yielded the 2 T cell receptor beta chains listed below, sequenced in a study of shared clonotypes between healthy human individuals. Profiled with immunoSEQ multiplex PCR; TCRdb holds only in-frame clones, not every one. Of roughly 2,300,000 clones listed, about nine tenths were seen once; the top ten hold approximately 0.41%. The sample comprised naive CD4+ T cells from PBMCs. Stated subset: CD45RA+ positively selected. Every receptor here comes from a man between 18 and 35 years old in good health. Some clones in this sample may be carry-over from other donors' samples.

CDR3 bases: TGTGCCAGCAGCCAACATGGGGGCGGCGGGTCTGAAGCTTTCTTT. Its protein product is CASSQHGGGGSEAFF. V and J are TRBV14 and TRBJ1-1; D is perhaps TRBD1 (6 bases). CDR1 and CDR2 from the germline V gene are SGHDN and FVKESK. This CDR3 has 15 residues. V was clipped by 2 bases and J by 6 bases, with 16 bases between them.

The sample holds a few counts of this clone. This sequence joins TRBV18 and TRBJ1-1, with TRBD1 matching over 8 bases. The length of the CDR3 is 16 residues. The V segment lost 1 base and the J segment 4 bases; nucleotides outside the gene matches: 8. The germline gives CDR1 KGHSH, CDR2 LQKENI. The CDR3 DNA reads TGTGCCAGCTCACCACAATCGTCAGGGGGCTTCACTGAAGCTTTCTTT. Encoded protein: CASSPQSSGGFTEAFF.